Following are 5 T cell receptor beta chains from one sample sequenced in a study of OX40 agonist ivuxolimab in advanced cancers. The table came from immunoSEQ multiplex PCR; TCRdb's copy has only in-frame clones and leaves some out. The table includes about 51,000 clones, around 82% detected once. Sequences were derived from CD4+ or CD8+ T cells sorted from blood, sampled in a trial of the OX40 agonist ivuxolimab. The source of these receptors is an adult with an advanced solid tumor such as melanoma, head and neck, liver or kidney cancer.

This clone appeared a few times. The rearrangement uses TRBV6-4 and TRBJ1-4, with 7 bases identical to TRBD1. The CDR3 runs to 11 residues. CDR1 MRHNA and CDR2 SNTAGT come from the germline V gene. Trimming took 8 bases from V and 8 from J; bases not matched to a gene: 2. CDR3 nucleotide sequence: TGTGCCAGCCTGGACAGGGAAAAACTGTTTTTT. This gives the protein CASLDREKLFF.

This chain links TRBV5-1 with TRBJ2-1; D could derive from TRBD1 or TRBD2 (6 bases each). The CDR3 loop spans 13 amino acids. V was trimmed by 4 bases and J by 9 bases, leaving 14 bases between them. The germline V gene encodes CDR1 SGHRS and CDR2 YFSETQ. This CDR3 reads CASSLNEGGEQFF. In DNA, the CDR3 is TGCGCCAGCAGCCTAAACGAGGGGGGTGAGCAGTTCTTC.

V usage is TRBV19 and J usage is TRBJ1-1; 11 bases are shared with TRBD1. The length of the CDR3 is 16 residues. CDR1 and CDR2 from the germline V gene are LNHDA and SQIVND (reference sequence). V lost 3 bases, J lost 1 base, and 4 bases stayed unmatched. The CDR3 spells CASSIRTGGRNTEAFF. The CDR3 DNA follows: TGTGCCAGTAGTATTCGGACAGGGGGCAGGAACACTGAAGCTTTCTTT.

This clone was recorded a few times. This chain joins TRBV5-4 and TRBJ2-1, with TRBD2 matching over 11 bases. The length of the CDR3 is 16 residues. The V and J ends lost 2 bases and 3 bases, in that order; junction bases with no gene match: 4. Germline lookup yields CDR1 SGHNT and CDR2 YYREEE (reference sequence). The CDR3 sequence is CASSFGGTSGYNEQFF. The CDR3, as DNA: TGTGCCAGCAGCTTCGGCGGGACTAGCGGCTACAATGAGCAGTTCTTC.

The CDR3 DNA is TGTGCCAGCAGCACACGACTTGCCGGGGGGTCTATGAAGAACACTGAAGCTTTCTTT. Protein: CASSTRLAGGSMKNTEAFF. The chain links TRBV21-1 to TRBJ1-1. TRBV21-1 is termed a pseudogene. This CDR3 is 19 amino acids long.